These T cell receptor beta chains were read from a single sample in a study of cytomegalovirus exposure and HLA in healthy donors. Using immunoSEQ multiplex PCR, the repertoire was profiled, and TCRdb retains in-frame clones only, with some absent. The top ten clones hold approximately 1.2% of a sample with about 130,000 clones, about 88% of them seen once. Sequenced material: PBMCs. All receptors come from a woman under 30 in good health and CMV-seronegative. Both conserved end residues are part of each CDR3. A D gene is named only where the DNA matches it firmly. Clone sizes are given selectively: once, few, many, or a class where the clone is expanded.

d_gene: .
abundance: .
j_gene: TRBJ1-4
v_gene: TRBV7-9
CDR3nt: TGTGCCAGCAGCTTTAGCGTCGGTGAAAAACTGTTTTTT
CDR3aa: CASSFSVGEKLFF

d_gene: .
abundance: .
j_gene: TRBJ2-3
v_gene: TRBV27
CDR3nt: TGTGCCAGCAGTACGGGGACTCTCCTTAGCACAGATACGCAGTATTTT
CDR3aa: CASSTGTLLSTDTQYF

d_gene: .
abundance: .
j_gene: TRBJ1-5
v_gene: TRBV5-1
CDR3nt: TGCGCCAGCAGCCCGGGCGGCGGCAGGGCTAGCAATCAGCCCCAGCATTTT
CDR3aa: CASSPGGGRASNQPQHF

d_gene: .
abundance: .
j_gene: TRBJ2-5
v_gene: TRBV5-1
CDR3nt: TGCGCCAGCAGCTTGGACAGGGACCTGAAGACCCAGTACTTC
CDR3aa: CASSLDRDLKTQYF

d_gene: .
abundance: .
j_gene: TRBJ2-1
v_gene: TRBV10-1
CDR3nt: TGCGCCAGCAGTGAATCCCGGGAGAGGGGCTACAATGAGCAGTTCTTC
CDR3aa: CASSESRERGYNEQFF

d_gene: .
abundance: .
j_gene: TRBJ1-1
v_gene: TRBV2
CDR3nt: TGTGCCAGCCGGGGGTCCCTGAACACTGAAGCTTTCTTT
CDR3aa: CASRGSLNTEAFF

d_gene: TRBD2
abundance: .
j_gene: TRBJ2-3
v_gene: TRBV7-3
CDR3nt: TGTGCCAGCACCCTACGGGGGGGCGCAGATACGCAGTATTTT
CDR3aa: CASTLRGGADTQYF

d_gene: .
abundance: .
j_gene: TRBJ2-1
v_gene: TRBV2
CDR3nt: TGTGCCAGCAGTGGCCAGGGAACCAATGAGCAGTTCTTC
CDR3aa: CASSGQGTNEQFF

d_gene: .
abundance: .
j_gene: TRBJ2-2
v_gene: TRBV10-3
CDR3nt: TGTGCCATCCAGTCCGGGGACACCGGGGAGCTGTTTTTT
CDR3aa: CAIQSGDTGELFF

d_gene: .
abundance: few
j_gene: TRBJ2-7
v_gene: TRBV20-1
CDR3nt: TGCAGTGCCAACAGGGACGAGCAGTACTTC
CDR3aa: CSANRDEQYF

d_gene: TRBD2
abundance: .
j_gene: TRBJ2-3
v_gene: TRBV27
CDR3nt: TGTGCCAGCGGATCTAGCGGGGTCACAGATACGCAGTATTTT
CDR3aa: CASGSSGVTDTQYF

d_gene: .
abundance: .
j_gene: TRBJ1-5
v_gene: TRBV9
CDR3nt: TGTGCCAGCAGCGTAGACTTGGATCAGCCCCAGCATTTT
CDR3aa: CASSVDLDQPQHF

d_gene: .
abundance: .
j_gene: TRBJ1-1
v_gene: TRBV10-2
CDR3nt: TGCGCCAGCAGAAGAGGAGCCGAAGCTTTCTTT
CDR3aa: CASRRGAEAFF

d_gene: TRBD1
abundance: .
j_gene: TRBJ2-7
v_gene: TRBV11-3
CDR3nt: TGTGCCAGCAGCCCCGGGACAGGGGCCTACGAGCAGTACTTC
CDR3aa: CASSPGTGAYEQYF

d_gene: TRBD2
abundance: .
j_gene: TRBJ2-3
v_gene: TRBV5-1
CDR3nt: TGCGCCAGCAGCTTGGAAGTTAGCGGGGGGGCAGCAGATACGCAGTATTTT
CDR3aa: CASSLEVSGGAADTQYF

d_gene: .
abundance: .
j_gene: TRBJ2-7
v_gene: TRBV5-8
CDR3nt: TGTGCCAGCAGCTCCCTGGGGAGTATGTACGAGCAGTACTTC
CDR3aa: CASSSLGSMYEQYF

d_gene: .
abundance: .
j_gene: TRBJ2-3
v_gene: TRBV7-5
CDR3nt: TGTGCCAGAACCAAAACAGGGGACGTCCGGGGGGATACGCAGTATTTT
CDR3aa: CARTKTGDVRGDTQYF

d_gene: .
abundance: .
j_gene: TRBJ2-6
v_gene: TRBV18
CDR3nt: TGTGCCAGCTCACCACCGGCGGGCTATGGGGCCAACGTCCTGACTTTC
CDR3aa: CASSPPAGYGANVLTF

d_gene: .
abundance: .
j_gene: TRBJ2-3
v_gene: TRBV11-2
CDR3nt: TGTGCCAGCAGATCAAACCGGGGGCAGTATTTT
CDR3aa: CASRSNRGQYF

d_gene: .
abundance: .
j_gene: TRBJ1-2
v_gene: TRBV6-1
CDR3nt: TGTGCCAGCATCAAAGATAGGGGAAGATATGGCTACACCTTC
CDR3aa: CASIKDRGRYGYTF

d_gene: TRBD2
abundance: .
j_gene: TRBJ2-1
v_gene: TRBV7-2
CDR3nt: TGTGCCAGCAGCTTCCGGACTAGCGGGGAAGATGAGCAGTTCTTC
CDR3aa: CASSFRTSGEDEQFF

d_gene: TRBD1
abundance: once
j_gene: TRBJ1-6
v_gene: TRBV5-1
CDR3nt: TGCGCCAGCAGCTTGGAGCTTCTAGGGACAGGGACCGCCGCTTCACCCCTCCACTTT
CDR3aa: CASSLELLGTGTAASPLHF

d_gene: .
abundance: once
j_gene: TRBJ1-1
v_gene: TRBV6-5
CDR3nt: TGTGCCAGCATTCGGGGAAAAGCTTTCTTT
CDR3aa: CASIRGKAFF

d_gene: .
abundance: .
j_gene: TRBJ1-1
v_gene: TRBV7-9
CDR3nt: TGTGCCAGCAGCTACCGACAGACAATGAACACTGAAGCTTTCTTT
CDR3aa: CASSYRQTMNTEAFF

d_gene: TRBD1
abundance: .
j_gene: TRBJ2-2
v_gene: TRBV6-5
CDR3nt: TGTGCCAGCAGTTACGGGGGACAGATTACCGGGGAGCTGTTTTTT
CDR3aa: CASSYGGQITGELFF

d_gene: .
abundance: once
j_gene: TRBJ2-7
v_gene: TRBV6-5
CDR3nt: TGTGCCAGCAGTTTTACCGGGACGGGAGCCTACGAGCAGTACTTC
CDR3aa: CASSFTGTGAYEQYF

d_gene: TRBD2
abundance: .
j_gene: TRBJ2-7
v_gene: TRBV6-4
CDR3nt: TGTGCCAGCAGTGAATCTATTAGCGGGGGTAATGAGCAGTACTTC
CDR3aa: CASSESISGGNEQYF

d_gene: TRBD1
abundance: .
j_gene: TRBJ2-2
v_gene: TRBV6-1
CDR3nt: TGTGCCAGCAGCGGGACAGTGATGGGGGGGGAGCTGTTTTTT
CDR3aa: CASSGTVMGGELFF

d_gene: TRBD1
abundance: few
j_gene: TRBJ1-2
v_gene: TRBV6-5
CDR3nt: TGTGCCAGCAGTTACTCTTCGGGACAGGGATTCTACACCTTC
CDR3aa: CASSYSSGQGFYTF